The 3 T cell receptor beta chains presented below share a single source sample, sequenced in a study of T-cell memory formation after mild COVID-19. Each CDR3 protein is one row after TCRdb ran MiXCR on the 5' RACE reads. Among 560,000 or so distinct CDR3 sequences listed, around 16% were seen once. Specimen: PBMCs or a T cell subset sorted from them (not recorded which). The receptors here all came from an adult woman who had mild COVID-19 (a few samples of this study predate the infection). Cell type and time point are not known.

This clonotype turned up a few times. The J gene is TRBJ2-3, the V gene TRBV20-1; TRBD2 might be the D (7 bases). The CDR3 is 14 amino acids. Trimming cost V 2 bases and J 4 bases, with 13 bases left between them. Germline V gene sequence: CDR1 DFQATT, CDR2 SNEGSKA (reference sequence). CDR3 DNA sequence: TGCAGTGCTAGAATTGGGGGGGGCTCAGATACGCAGTATTTT. This sequence encodes CSARIGGGSDTQYF.

This clonotype was seen a handful of times. The chain is built from TRBV7-2 and TRBJ2-3, with TRBD2 as a possible D gene (5 bases). Trimming pared 0 bases from V and 4 bases from J, leaving 5 bases between. In germline, CDR1 is SGHTA, CDR2 FQGNSA. This CDR3 contains 13 residues. CDR3 in amino acids: CASSLARADTQYF. The CDR3 nucleotides read TGTGCCAGCAGCTTAGCGAGGGCAGATACGCAGTATTTT.

This clonotype was seen a handful of times. This chain uses TRBV4-3 with TRBJ2-7; 11 bases line up with TRBD2. This CDR3 spans 16 amino acids. The V segment lost 0 bases and the J segment 6 bases; nucleotides outside the gene matches: 7. Germline assignment: CDR1 LGHNA and CDR2 YSLEER. The CDR3 DNA reads as TGCGCCAGCAGCCAAGATGTTGGTGGGACTAGCGGCGAGCAGTACTTC. Translated, it gives CASSQDVGGTSGEQYF.